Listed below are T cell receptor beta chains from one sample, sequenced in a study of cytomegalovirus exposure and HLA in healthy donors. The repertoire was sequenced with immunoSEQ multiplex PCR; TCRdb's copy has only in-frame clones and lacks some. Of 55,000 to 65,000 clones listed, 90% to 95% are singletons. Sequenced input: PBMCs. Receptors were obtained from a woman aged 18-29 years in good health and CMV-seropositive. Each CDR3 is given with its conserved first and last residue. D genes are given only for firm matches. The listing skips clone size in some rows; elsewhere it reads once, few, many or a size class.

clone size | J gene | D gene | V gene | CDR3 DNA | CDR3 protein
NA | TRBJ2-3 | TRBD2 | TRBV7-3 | TGTGCCAGCAGCACAGTCCTAGCGGGGGGAAAAGATACGCAGTATTTT | CASSTVLAGGKDTQYF
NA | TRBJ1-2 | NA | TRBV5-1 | TGCGCCAGCAGCTCCAATCAACGACAGGTCGGTGATGGCTACACCTTC | CASSSNQRQVGDGYTF
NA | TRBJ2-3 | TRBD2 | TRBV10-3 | TGTGCCATCAGTGAGGGCCTAGCGGATAGCACAGATACGCAGTATTTT | CAISEGLADSTDTQYF
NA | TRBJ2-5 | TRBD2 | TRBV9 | TGTGCCAGCAGCACGACTAGCGGGGGGGAGACCCAGTACTTC | CASSTTSGGETQYF
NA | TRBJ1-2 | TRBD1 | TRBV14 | TGTGCCAGCAGCCCCCTGGACAGGGAAGGCTACACCTTC | CASSPLDREGYTF
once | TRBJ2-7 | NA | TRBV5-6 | TGTGCCAGCAGCGTGAACCGGGGGGCCTCCTACGAGCAGTACTTC | CASSVNRGASYEQYF
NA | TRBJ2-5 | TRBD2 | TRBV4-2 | TGTGCCAGCAGCCAAGATCGGGGCCGACTAGCGGGAGAAGAGACCCAGTACTTC | CASSQDRGRLAGEETQYF
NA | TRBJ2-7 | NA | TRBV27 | TGTGCCAGCCAAAGACAGGCCTACTCCTACGAGCAGTACTTC | CASQRQAYSYEQYF
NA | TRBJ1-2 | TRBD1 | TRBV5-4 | TGTGCCAGCAGCTTGGAGACAGGGTATGGCTACACCTTC | CASSLETGYGYTF
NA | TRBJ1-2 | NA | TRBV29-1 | TGCAGCGTTGAAGATTGGGGGAGCACGGGGGACTATGGCTACACCTTC | CSVEDWGSTGDYGYTF
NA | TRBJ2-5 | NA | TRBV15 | TGTGCCACCAGCAGAGATGTAGAAGAAGAGACCCAGTACTTC | CATSRDVEEETQYF
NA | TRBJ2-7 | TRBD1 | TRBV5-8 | TGTGCCAGCAGTCCTAGGACAGGGCTTTCCTACGAGCAGTACTTC | CASSPRTGLSYEQYF
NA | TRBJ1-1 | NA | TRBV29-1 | TGCAGCGTTCGCCAGGGTGCTGAAGCTTTCTTT | CSVRQGAEAFF
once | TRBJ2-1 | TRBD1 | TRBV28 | TGTGCCAGCCGATTCTTACAGGGGGCTTACAATGAGCAGTTCTTC | CASRFLQGAYNEQFF
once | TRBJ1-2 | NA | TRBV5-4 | TGTGCCAGCAGCCAGCGGGGGATCTGGAGCTACACCTTC | CASSQRGIWSYTF
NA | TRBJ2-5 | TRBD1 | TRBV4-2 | TGTGCCAGCAGCCAAGAAGGACAGGGGACCCAAGAGACCCAGTACTTC | CASSQEGQGTQETQYF